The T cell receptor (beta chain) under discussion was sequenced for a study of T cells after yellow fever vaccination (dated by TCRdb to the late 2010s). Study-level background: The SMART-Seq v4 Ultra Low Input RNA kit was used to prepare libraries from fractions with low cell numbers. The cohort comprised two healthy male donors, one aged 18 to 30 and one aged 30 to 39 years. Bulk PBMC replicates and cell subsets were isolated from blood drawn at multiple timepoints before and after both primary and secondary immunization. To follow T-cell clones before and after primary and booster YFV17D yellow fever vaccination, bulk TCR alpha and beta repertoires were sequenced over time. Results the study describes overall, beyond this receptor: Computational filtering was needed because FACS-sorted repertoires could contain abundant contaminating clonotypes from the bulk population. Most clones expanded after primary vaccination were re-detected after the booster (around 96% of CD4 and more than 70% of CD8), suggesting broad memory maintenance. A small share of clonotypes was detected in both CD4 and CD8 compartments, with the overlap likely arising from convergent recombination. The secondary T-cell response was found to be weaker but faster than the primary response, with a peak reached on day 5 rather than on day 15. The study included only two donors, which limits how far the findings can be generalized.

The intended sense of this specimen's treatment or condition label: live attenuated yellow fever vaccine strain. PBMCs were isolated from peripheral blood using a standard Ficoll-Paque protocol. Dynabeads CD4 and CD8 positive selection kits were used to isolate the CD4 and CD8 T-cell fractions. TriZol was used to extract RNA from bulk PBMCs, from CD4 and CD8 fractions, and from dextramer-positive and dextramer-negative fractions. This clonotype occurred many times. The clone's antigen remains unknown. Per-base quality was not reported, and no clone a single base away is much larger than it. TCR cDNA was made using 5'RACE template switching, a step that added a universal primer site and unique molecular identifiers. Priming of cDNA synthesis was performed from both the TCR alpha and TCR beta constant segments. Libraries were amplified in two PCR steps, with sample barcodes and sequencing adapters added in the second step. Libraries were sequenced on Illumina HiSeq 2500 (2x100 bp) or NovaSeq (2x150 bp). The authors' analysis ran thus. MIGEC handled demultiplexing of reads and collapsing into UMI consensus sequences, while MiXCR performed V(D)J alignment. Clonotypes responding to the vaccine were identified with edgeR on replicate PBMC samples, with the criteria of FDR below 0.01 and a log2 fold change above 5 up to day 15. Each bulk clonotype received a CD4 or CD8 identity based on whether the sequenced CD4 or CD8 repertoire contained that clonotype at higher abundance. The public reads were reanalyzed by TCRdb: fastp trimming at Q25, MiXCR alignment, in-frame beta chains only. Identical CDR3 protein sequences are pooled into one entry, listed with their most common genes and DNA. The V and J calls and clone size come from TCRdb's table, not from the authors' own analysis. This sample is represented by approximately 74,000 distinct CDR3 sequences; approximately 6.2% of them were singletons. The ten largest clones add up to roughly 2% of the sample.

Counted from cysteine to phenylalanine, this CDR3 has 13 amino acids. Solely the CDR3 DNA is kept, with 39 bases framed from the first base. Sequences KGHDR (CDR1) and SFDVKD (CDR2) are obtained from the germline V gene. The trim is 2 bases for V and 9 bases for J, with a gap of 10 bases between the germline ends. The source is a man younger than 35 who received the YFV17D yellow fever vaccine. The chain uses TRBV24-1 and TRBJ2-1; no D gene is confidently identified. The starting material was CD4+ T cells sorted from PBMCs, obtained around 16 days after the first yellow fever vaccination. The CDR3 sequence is CATSDSSQAEQFF. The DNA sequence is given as TGTGCCACCAGTGATTCCTCCCAGGCTGAGCAGTTCTTC.